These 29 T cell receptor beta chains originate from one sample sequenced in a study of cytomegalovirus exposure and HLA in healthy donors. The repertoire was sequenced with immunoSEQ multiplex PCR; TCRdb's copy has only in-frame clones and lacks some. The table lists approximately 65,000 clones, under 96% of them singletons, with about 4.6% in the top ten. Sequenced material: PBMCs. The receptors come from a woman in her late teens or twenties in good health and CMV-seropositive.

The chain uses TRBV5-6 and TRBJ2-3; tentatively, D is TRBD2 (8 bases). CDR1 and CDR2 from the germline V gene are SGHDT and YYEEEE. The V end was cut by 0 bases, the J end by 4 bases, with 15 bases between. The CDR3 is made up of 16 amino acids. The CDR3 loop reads CASSLDRGREADTQYF. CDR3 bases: TGTGCCAGCAGCTTGGATAGGGGGCGGGAGGCAGATACGCAGTATTTT.

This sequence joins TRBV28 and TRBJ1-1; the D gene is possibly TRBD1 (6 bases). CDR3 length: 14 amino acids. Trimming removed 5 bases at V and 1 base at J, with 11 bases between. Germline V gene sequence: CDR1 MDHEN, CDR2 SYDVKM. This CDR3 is CASSPPQGNTEAFF. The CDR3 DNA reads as TGTGCCAGCAGTCCCCCACAGGGGAACACTGAAGCTTTCTTT.

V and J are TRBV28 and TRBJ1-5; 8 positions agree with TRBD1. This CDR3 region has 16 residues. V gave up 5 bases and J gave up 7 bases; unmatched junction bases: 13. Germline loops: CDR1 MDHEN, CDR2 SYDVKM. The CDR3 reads CASSVYAQGAGQPQHF. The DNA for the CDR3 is TGTGCCAGCAGTGTCTACGCGCAGGGGGCAGGGCAGCCCCAGCATTTT.

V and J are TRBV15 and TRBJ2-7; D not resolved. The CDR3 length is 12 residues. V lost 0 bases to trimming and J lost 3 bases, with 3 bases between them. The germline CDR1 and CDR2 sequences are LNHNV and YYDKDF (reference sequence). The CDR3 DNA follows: TGTGCCACCAGCAGAGACTTCTACGAGCAGTACTTC. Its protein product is CATSRDFYEQYF.

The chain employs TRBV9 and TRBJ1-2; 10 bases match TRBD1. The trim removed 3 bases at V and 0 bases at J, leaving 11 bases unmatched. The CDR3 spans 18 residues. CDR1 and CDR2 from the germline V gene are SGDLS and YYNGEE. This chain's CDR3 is CASSGLDRGLITNYGYTF. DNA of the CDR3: TGTGCCAGCAGCGGACTCGACAGGGGGCTAATAACTAACTATGGCTACACCTTC. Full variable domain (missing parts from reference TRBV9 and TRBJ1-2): DSGVTQTPKHLITATGQRVTLRCSPRSGDLSVYWYQQSLDQGLQFLIQYYNGEERAKGNILERFSAQQFPDLHSELNLSSLELGDSALYFCASSGLDRGLITNYGYTFGSGTRLTVV.

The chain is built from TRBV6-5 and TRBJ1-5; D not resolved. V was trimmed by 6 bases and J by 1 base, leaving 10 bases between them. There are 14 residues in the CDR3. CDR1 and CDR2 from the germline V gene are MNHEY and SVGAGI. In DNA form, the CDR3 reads TGTGCCAGCAGAGGACTGGGGAGCAATCAGCCCCAGCATTTT. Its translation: CASRGLGSNQPQHF.

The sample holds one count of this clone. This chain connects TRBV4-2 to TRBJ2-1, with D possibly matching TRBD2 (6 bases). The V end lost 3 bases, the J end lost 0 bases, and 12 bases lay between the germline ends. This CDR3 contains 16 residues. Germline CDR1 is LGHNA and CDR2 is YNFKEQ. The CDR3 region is CASSQAGTYSYNEQFF. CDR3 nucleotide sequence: TGTGCCAGCAGCCAGGCCGGGACTTACTCCTACAATGAGCAGTTCTTC.

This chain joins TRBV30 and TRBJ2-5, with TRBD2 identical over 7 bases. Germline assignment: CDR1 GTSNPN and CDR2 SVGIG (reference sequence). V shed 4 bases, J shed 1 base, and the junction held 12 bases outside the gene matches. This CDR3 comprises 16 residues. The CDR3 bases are TGTGCCTGGAAAGGAGGGGCGGGACTACCCCAAGAGACCCAGTACTTC. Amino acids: CAWKGGAGLPQETQYF.

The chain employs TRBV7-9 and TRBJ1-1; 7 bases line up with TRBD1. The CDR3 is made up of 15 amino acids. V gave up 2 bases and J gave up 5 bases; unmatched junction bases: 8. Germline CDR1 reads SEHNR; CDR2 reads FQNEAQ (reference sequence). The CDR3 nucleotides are TGTGCCAGCAGCTTACAGACAGGGTTCAGTACTGAAGCTTTCTTT. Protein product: CASSLQTGFSTEAFF.

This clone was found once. CDR3 nucleotides: TGCGCCAGCAGCCAGACAGGGAGCCAGCCCCAGCATTTT. Protein product: CASSQTGSQPQHF. V usage is TRBV5-1 and J usage is TRBJ1-5; TRBD1 matches at 7 bases. Germline loops: CDR1 SGHRS, CDR2 YFSETQ. This CDR3 region has 13 residues. V shed 4 bases, J shed 7 bases, and the junction held 5 bases outside the gene matches.

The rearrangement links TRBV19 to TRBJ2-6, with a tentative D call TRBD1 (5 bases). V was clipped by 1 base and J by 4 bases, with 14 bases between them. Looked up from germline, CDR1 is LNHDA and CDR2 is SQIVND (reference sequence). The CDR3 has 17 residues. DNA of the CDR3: TGTGCCAGTAGTATAGTTGGTGGCAGGGCCGGGGCCAACGTCCTGACTTTC. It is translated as CASSIVGGRAGANVLTF.

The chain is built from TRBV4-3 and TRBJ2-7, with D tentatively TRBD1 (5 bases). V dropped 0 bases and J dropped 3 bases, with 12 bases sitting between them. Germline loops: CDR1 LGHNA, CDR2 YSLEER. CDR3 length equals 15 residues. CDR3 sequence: CASSQDWAGNYEQYF. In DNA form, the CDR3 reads TGCGCCAGCAGCCAAGATTGGGCAGGGAACTACGAGCAGTACTTC.

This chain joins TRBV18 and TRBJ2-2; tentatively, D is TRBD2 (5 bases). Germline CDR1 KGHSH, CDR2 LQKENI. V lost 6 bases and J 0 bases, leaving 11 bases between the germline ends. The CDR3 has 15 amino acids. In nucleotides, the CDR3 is TGTGCCAGCTCCCTTAAGGGAGCGAACACCGGGGAGCTGTTTTTT. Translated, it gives CASSLKGANTGELFF.

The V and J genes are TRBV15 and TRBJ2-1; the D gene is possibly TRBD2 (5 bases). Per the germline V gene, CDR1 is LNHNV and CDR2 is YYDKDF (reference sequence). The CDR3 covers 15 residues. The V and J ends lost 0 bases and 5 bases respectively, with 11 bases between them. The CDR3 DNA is TGTGCCACCAGCAGAGAGGCTAGCAGCCACAATGAGCAGTTCTTC. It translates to CATSREASSHNEQFF. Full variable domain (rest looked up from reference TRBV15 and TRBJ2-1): DAMVIQNPRYQVTQFGKPVTLSCSQTLNHNVMYWYQQKSSQAPKLLFHYYDKDFNNEADTPDNFQSRRPNTSFCFLDIRSPGLGDTAMYLCATSREASSHNEQFFGPGTRLTVL.

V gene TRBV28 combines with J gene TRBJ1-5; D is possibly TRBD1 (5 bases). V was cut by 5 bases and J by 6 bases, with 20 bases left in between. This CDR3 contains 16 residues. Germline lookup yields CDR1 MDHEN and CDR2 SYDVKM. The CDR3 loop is CASSPTSGGGTQPQHF. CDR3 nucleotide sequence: TGTGCCAGCAGTCCTACCTCGGGGGGTGGAACTCAGCCCCAGCATTTT.

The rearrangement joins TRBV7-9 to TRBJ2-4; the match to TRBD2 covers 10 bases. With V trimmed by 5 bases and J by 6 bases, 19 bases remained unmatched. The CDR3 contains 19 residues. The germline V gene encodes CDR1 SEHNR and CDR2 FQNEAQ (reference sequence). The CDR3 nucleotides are TGTGCCAGCAGCGAACCGACTAGCGGGCCCGAAAGTCCTCCAAACATTCAGTACTTC. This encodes CASSEPTSGPESPPNIQYF.

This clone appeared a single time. DNA of the CDR3: TGTGCCAGCAGCTTAGAGAGGGATACGCAGTATTTT. Translated: CASSLERDTQYF. The V call is TRBV11-2, the J call TRBJ2-3, with unresolved D. The ends were cut back, 0 bases at V and 6 bases at J, with 4 bases in the middle. Germline lookup yields CDR1 SGHAT and CDR2 FQNNGV. The CDR3 loop spans 12 amino acids.

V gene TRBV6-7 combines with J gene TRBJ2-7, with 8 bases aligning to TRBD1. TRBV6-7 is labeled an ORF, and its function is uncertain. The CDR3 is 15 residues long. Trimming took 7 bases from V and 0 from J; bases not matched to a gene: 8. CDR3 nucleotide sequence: TGTGCCAGCATACCAGGGACAGGCAACTCCTACGAGCAGTACTTC. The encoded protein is CASIPGTGNSYEQYF.

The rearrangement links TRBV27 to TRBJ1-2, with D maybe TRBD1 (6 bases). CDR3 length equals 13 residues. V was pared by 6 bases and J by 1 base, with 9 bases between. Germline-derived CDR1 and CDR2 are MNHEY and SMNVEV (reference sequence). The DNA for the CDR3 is TGTGCCAGCAGCCCGGACAGTAACTATGGCTACACCTTC. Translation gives CASSPDSNYGYTF.

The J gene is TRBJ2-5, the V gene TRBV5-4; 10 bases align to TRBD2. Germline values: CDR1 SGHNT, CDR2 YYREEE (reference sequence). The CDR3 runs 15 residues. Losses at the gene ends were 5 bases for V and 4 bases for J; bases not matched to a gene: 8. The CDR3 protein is CASRMSASGRETQYF. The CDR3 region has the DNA TGTGCCAGCAGAATGTCCGCTAGCGGGAGAGAGACCCAGTACTTC.

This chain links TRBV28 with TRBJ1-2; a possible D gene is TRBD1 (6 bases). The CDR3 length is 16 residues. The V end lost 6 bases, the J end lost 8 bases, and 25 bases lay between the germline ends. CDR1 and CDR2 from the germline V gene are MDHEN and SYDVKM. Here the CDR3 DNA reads TGTGCCAGCAGCTCGAATCCTACAGGGCTGGGGGAGGGCTACACCTTC. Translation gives CASSSNPTGLGEGYTF.

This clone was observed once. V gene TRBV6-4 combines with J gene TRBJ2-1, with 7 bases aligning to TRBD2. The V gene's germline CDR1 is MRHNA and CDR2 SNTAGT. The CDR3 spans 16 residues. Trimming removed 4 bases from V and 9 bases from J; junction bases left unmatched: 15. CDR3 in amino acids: CASSGWSGNLPGEQFF. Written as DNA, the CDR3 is TGTGCCAGCAGTGGTTGGAGCGGGAACCTCCCGGGTGAGCAGTTCTTC.

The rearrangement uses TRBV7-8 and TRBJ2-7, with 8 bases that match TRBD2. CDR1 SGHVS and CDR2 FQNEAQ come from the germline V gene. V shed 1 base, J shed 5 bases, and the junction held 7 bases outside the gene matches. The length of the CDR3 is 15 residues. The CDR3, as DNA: TGTGCCAGCAGCTTAGACTGGCGGGAGGCCGACGAGCAGTACTTC. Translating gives CASSLDWREADEQYF.

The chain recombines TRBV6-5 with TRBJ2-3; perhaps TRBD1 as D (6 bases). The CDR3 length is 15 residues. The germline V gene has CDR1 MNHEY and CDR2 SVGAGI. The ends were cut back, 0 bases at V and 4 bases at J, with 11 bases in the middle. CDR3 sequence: CASSYSHRVADTQYF. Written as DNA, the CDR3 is TGTGCCAGCAGTTACTCGCACAGGGTAGCAGATACGCAGTATTTT.

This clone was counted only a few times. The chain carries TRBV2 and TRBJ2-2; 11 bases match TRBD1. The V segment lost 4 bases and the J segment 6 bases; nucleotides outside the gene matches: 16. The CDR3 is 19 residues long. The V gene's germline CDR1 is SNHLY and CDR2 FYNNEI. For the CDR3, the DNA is TGTGCCAGCAGTGTTTCGCGTATAAGGACAGGGGGCACTGCCGGGGAGCTGTTTTTT. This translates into CASSVSRIRTGGTAGELFF.

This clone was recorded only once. For the CDR3, the DNA is TGCGCCAGCAGCGCCGGGACAGGGACTTACAATGAGCAGTTCTTC. It is translated as CASSAGTGTYNEQFF. The chain links TRBV5-1 to TRBJ2-1; 9 bases line up with TRBD1. J lost 4 bases, V lost 4 bases, and 6 bases had no gene match. CDR1 and CDR2 from the germline V gene are SGHRS and YFSETQ. The CDR3 is 15 amino acids.

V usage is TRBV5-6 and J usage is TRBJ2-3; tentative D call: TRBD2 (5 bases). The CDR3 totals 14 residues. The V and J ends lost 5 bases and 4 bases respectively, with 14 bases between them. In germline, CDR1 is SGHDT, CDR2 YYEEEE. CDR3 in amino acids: CASRNGMRADTQYF. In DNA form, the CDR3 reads TGTGCCAGCAGGAACGGCATGAGGGCAGATACGCAGTATTTT.

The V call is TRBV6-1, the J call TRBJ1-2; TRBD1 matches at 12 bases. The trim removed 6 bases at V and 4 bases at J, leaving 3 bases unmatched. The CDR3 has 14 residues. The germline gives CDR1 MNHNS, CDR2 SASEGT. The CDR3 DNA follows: TGTGCCAGCAGCCGGGGACAGGGGGCCTATGGCTACACCTTC. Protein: CASSRGQGAYGYTF.

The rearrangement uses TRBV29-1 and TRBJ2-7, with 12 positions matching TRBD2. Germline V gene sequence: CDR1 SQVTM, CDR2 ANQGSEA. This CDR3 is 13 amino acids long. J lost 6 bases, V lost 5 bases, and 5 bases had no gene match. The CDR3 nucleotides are TGCAGCGTTATACCGGGACTAGCGGGCGAGCAGTACTTC. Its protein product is CSVIPGLAGEQYF.